This T cell receptor (beta chain) was sequenced in a study of shared clonotypes between healthy human individuals. Study-wide points: Expectations were that clonotype sharing among donors would be affected by sequencing depth.

Concerning this clone: Its target is not known.

Nashville, Tennessee was home to all donors, who were Caucasian adults. The CDR3 covers 13 residues. V shed 3 bases and J shed 4 bases, with 10 bases lying between them. Germline values: CDR1 LNHDA, CDR2 SQIVND (reference sequence). The repertoire was sequenced with immunoSEQ multiplex PCR; TCRdb's copy has only in-frame clones and lacks some. The sample has hundreds of thousands of clones, around 73% seen once. The V call is TRBV19, the J call TRBJ2-7; no clear D gene. The receptor comes from a woman under 40 in good health. Sequences were obtained from memory CD4+ T cells sorted from blood. Stated subset: CD45RA-negative fraction. In DNA, the CDR3 is TGTGCCAGTAGTATGTTACAGCCATACGAGCAGTACTTC. Translating gives CASSMLQPYEQYF.